This TCR beta chain was sequenced for a study of T cell responses to AZD1222 COVID-19 vaccine. Method: immunoSEQ multiplex PCR; TCRdb's copy keeps in-frame clones and lacks some. Of 65,000 to 70,000 clones detected, over 65% appear once; the ten largest clones hold roughly 25%. The study's findings and limits: Only a handful of AZD1222 recipients were seropositive at baseline. Within unmutated variant regions lay the reported targets of nearly half of spike-specific TCRs. White British people made up most donors, females outnumbered males, and clonal diversity was possibly underestimated.

Analysis merged second doses at about 4 or about 12 weeks. This clone was picked up a small number of times. The target antigen is unknown. The sample consisted of peripheral blood, taken 28 days after the second AZD1222 dose. The clonotype originates from an adult who received the AZD1222 COVID-19 vaccine.

The CDR3 reads CSVNGGTGNTEAFF. The CDR3, as DNA: TGCAGCGTAAATGGGGGGACGGGGAACACTGAAGCTTTCTTT. V gene TRBV29-1 combines with J gene TRBJ1-1; maybe TRBD1 (5 bases). The germline V gene encodes CDR1 SQVTM and CDR2 ANQGSEA. Trimming took off 6 bases at V and 1 base at J, with 15 bases between the two ends. The CDR3 contains 14 residues.